The clone carrying this TCR beta chain occurred many times. This specimen comes from a study of breast tumors, draining lymph nodes, adjacent tissues. The lymph nodes were axillary draining lymph nodes from breast cancer patients. TCRdb analysed the multiplex PCR reads with MiXCR anew, one entry per CDR3 protein. The table lists about 120,000 distinct CDR3 sequences, about 20% of them singletons. Germline V gene data show CDR1 as SNHLY and CDR2 as FYNNEI. V shed 3 bases and J shed 6 bases, with 14 bases lying between them. The CDR3 is 14 amino acids. The chain is built from TRBV2 and TRBJ1-2; TRBD1 might be the D (6 bases). The source of this sequence is a female donor with breast cancer. Some clones in this sample may be carry-over from other donors' samples. What was sequenced was axillary lymph node tissue. Written as DNA, the CDR3 is TGTGCCAGCAGTGATTACAGGGCCGTCGATGGCTACACCTTC. Translating gives CASSDYRAVDGYTF.